The rows below give T cell receptor beta chains drawn from one sample of a study of cytomegalovirus exposure and HLA in healthy donors. Sequenced by immunoSEQ multiplex PCR; TCRdb stores in-frame clones only, minus some. The table records 150,000 or so clones, about 88% of them present only once. Input material: PBMCs. These receptors all stem from a woman aged 18-30 years in good health and CMV-seropositive. Both conserved end residues are part of each CDR3.

>TRBV4-3|TRBJ1-1
CASSQNFNPGSMTEAFF
>TRBV18|TRBJ2-3
CASSPPPRGPGTDTQYF
>TRBV5-1|TRBJ2-5
CASSLATGQETQYF
>TRBV5-1|TRBJ2-1
CASSRRDYPGDEQFF
>TRBV2|TRBJ2-1
CASSEYAGLYNEQFF
>TRBV14|TRBJ2-3
CASSQTGLVPDTQYF
>TRBV11-2|TRBJ2-7
CASSLELAYEQYF
>TRBV4-1|TRBJ2-6
CASSQDWQGAAGANVLTF
>TRBV7-8|TRBJ2-7
CASSLLSLANEQYF
>TRBV5-6|TRBJ2-7
CASSFVGRGSSLEQYF
>TRBV6-5|TRBJ1-1
CASSPELNTEAFF
>TRBV7-7|TRBJ2-5
CASSSGWSETQYF
>TRBV11-3|TRBJ2-7
CASSRRDRGTNEQYF
>TRBV19|TRBJ1-5
CASSKEQGVGNQPQHF
>TRBV9|TRBJ1-3
CASSVEVRGPGNTIYF
>TRBV18|TRBJ2-7
CASSPSDRLSSYEQYF
>TRBV30|TRBJ1-2
CAWTGGNYGYTF
>TRBV5-1|TRBJ2-1
CASSRTSGFSYNEQFF
>TRBV25-1|TRBJ2-7
CASSEVGYEQYF
>TRBV6-5|TRBJ2-7
CASSPGHPYEQYF
>TRBV7-9|TRBJ1-4
CASSQLPGQGSEKLFF
>TRBV4-3|TRBJ2-1
CASSRHRDSPHNEQFF
>TRBV25-1|TRBJ2-4
CASSRLADNLAKNIQYF
>TRBV5-1|TRBJ1-4
CASSRETGFNEKLFF
>TRBV7-2|TRBJ2-5
CASSHRRTGGLLAQYF
>TRBV15|TRBJ1-5
CATSRDRVQPQHF
>TRBV15|TRBJ2-5
CATSREGLGQETQYF
>TRBV4-2|TRBJ2-5
CASSQEREAAKTQYF
>TRBV30|TRBJ1-1
CAWSVRFNTEAFF
>TRBV7-6|TRBJ2-7
CASSLEMKGQGYEQYF
>TRBV6-1|TRBJ2-7
CASLEGTSGRYEQYF
>TRBV6-5|TRBJ2-7
CASSYSASGRAEQYF
>TRBV4-2|TRBJ2-1
CASGGGLAGDREQFF
>TRBV29-1|TRBJ2-1
CSVEDSGGMGSNEQFF
>TRBV5-4|TRBJ2-5
CASSPAAPRVTQYF
>TRBV18|TRBJ1-5
CASSPRTGNNQPQHF
>TRBV5-5|TRBJ2-7
CASSFEGPLYEQYF
>TRBV30|TRBJ1-2
CAWGRTGATETYGYTF
>TRBV7-2|TRBJ2-3
CASSYGLVIDTQYF
>TRBV19|TRBJ2-7
CASSGGTSGSGEQYF